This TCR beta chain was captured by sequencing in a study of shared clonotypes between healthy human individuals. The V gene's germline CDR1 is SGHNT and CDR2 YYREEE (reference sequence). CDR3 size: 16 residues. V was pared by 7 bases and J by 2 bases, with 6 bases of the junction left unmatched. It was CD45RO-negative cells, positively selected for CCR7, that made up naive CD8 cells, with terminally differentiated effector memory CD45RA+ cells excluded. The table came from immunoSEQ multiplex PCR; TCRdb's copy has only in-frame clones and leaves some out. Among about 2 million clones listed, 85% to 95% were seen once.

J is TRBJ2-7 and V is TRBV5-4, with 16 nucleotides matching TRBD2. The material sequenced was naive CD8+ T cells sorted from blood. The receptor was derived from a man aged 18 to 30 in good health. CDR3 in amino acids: CASQGLAGGDAYEQYF. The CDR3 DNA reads TGTGCCAGCCAGGGACTAGCGGGAGGGGATGCCTACGAGCAGTACTTC.